Listed below are T cell receptor beta chains from one sample, sequenced in a study of T cells after yellow fever vaccination. A single record per CDR3 protein comes from TCRdb applying MiXCR to the 5' RACE reads. The sample has 250,000 to 300,000 distinct CDR3 sequences, approximately 5.2% seen once. Here the sequenced sample was CD4+ T cells sorted from PBMCs, taken on the day of the yellow fever booster vaccination. These receptors all stem from a man in his late teens or twenties who received the YFV17D yellow fever vaccine. The conserved cysteine and the conserved F or W are not part of the CDR3 here. A row's size may be missing; if present it is once, few, many or a size class.

>TRBJ2-1|NA|TRBV24-1|12
ATGTGQGFNEQF
>TRBJ2-5|NA|TRBV19|11
ASSKAGWKTQY
>TRBJ1-1|few|TRBV7-2|14
ASSLAFSRGDTEAF
>TRBJ2-5|few|TRBV2|11
ASSEISSETQY
>TRBJ2-3|many|TRBV2|11
ASIQSGTDTQY
>TRBJ1-1|few|TRBV20-1|8
SARVGEAF
>TRBJ1-3|NA|TRBV4-3|15
ASSQGLRGYRGNTIY
>TRBJ1-6|few|TRBV25-1|12
ASRSGAGNSPLH
>TRBJ1-2|few|TRBV5-1|13
ASSWGPDSHYGYT
>TRBJ1-3|many|TRBV20-1|13
SARPTGFYGNTIY
>TRBJ1-4|many|TRBV28|12
ASRLPGRGEKLF
>TRBJ1-2|few|TRBV7-2|14
ASSLDSAGGGYGYT
>TRBJ2-3|few|TRBV5-6|13
ASSLRGGAGDTQY
>TRBJ1-1|few|TRBV3-1|12
ASSRGPGQTEAF
>TRBJ1-3|NA|TRBV12-3/TRBV12-4|13
ASSLVRGSGNTIY
>TRBJ1-6|few|TRBV27|12
ASSLSGGGSPLH
>TRBJ1-5|NA|TRBV6-5|15
ASSPSVGRDAWMPQH
>TRBJ2-1|NA|TRBV24-1|14
ATGGRAGGLYNEQF
>TRBJ1-5|many|TRBV7-2|14
ASSRYYRESNQPQH
>TRBJ1-2|few|TRBV29-1|13
SVVAGTEANYGYT
>TRBJ2-1|many|TRBV4-1|15
ASSQGRSRGSYNEQF
>TRBJ2-3|NA|TRBV10-3|12
AISIGQGAGTQY
>TRBJ2-7|few|TRBV5-1|12
ASSLWLAGSEQY
>TRBJ2-5|NA|TRBV14|13
ASSRIGRPQETQY
>TRBJ1-5|few|TRBV9|12
ASSAGTDNQPQH
>TRBJ2-3|many|TRBV11-2|14
ASSLETSTSTDTQY
>TRBJ2-4|many|TRBV7-9|15
ASSLAEGRIAKNIQY
>TRBJ2-2|many|TRBV20-1|12
SALSGDHAGELF
>TRBJ1-5|many|TRBV28|10
ASSLRGQPQH
>TRBJ2-6|few|TRBV24-1|14
AARGQGASGANVLT
>TRBJ1-4|many|TRBV5-1|12
ASSLDGRNGKLF
>TRBJ1-1|few|TRBV10-3|12
AISDGQGYTEAF
>TRBJ1-5|few|TRBV12-3/TRBV12-4|11
ASSSRGSPPQH
>TRBJ2-3|NA|TRBV20-1|13
SAPRRDTFEDTQY
>TRBJ1-1|few|TRBV7-2|11
ASKGQWGTEAF
>TRBJ2-3|many|TRBV7-2|15
ASSRIQGRIYTDTQY